These 27 T cell receptor beta chains share one sample of origin, sequenced in a study of blood T cell repertoires in COVID-19. Clones were sequenced by immunoSEQ multiplex PCR, and TCRdb holds only the in-frame ones, with some missing. The sample lists 150,000 to 200,000 clones; around three quarters were seen once. Sequenced sample: peripheral blood. Receptors were obtained from a man between 60 and 70 years old with acute or convalescent COVID-19.

The chain joins TRBV9 to TRBJ2-7; no definite D call. Looked up from germline, CDR1 is SGDLS and CDR2 is YYNGEE. Trimming cost V 0 bases and J 13 bases, with 14 bases left between them. The CDR3 is made up of 12 amino acids. The CDR3 loop is CASSVGPGPLYF. Written as DNA, the CDR3 is TGTGCCAGCAGCGTAGGTCCGGGTCCCCTCTACTTC.

The chain links TRBV7-3 to TRBJ2-3; 7 bases map to TRBD1. Looked up from germline, CDR1 is SGHTA and CDR2 is FQGTGA. This CDR3 spans 16 amino acids. Trimming took 4 bases from V and 4 from J; bases not matched to a gene: 11. CDR3 sequence: CASSSRAGGDADTQYF. DNA of the CDR3: TGTGCCAGCAGCTCGAGAGCAGGGGGTGACGCAGATACGCAGTATTTT.

CDR3: CAISEDRSYGYTF. CDR3 bases: TGTGCCATCAGTGAAGACCGGAGCTATGGCTACACCTTC. The chain combines TRBV10-3 with TRBJ1-2; no clear D gene. CDR1 and CDR2 from the germline V gene are ENHRY and SYGVKD. Trimming removed 3 bases from V and 4 bases from J, with 9 bases in between. This CDR3 is built from 13 residues.

A few counts support this clone. This sequence joins TRBV6-5 and TRBJ2-7; D unclear. Germline CDR1 is MNHEY and CDR2 is SVGAGI. The V gene lost 7 bases and the J gene lost 3 bases, with 13 bases spanning the gap. CDR3 length: 13 amino acids. The CDR3 reads CASKAGHRYEQYF. The CDR3 DNA is TGTGCCAGCAAGGCAGGTCATCGCTACGAGCAGTACTTC.

The chain links TRBV5-1 to TRBJ2-5; 14 bases agree with TRBD2. CDR1 and CDR2 (germline): SGHRS, YFSETQ. CDR3 size: 16 residues. V lost 0 bases to trimming and J lost 4 bases; unmatched junction nucleotides: 2. CDR3 protein: CASSLVGLAGGETQYF. The CDR3, as DNA: TGCGCCAGCAGCTTGGTAGGACTAGCGGGGGGAGAGACCCAGTACTTC.

The CDR3 region has the DNA TGTGCCAGCAGTCATACGACAGGGCTCAACGAGCAGTACTTC. Translating it yields CASSHTTGLNEQYF. V is TRBV6-6 and J is TRBJ2-7; the match to TRBD1 covers 7 bases. V lost 5 bases, J lost 5 bases, and 9 bases stayed unmatched. The CDR3 runs to 14 residues. Germline assignment: CDR1 MNHNY and CDR2 SVGAGI (reference sequence).

The V and J genes are TRBV11-1 and TRBJ2-7; D possibly corresponds to TRBD1 (5 bases). Germline lookup yields CDR1 SGHAT and CDR2 FQDESV (reference sequence). The CDR3 consists of 16 residues. V lost 1 base and J lost 4, with 17 bases in between. CDR3 nucleotide sequence: TGTGCCAGCAGCTTAGGGACAACACCAATTTGGTACGAGCAGTACTTC. It encodes CASSLGTTPIWYEQYF. The entire variable domain, with the rest obtained from reference TRBV11-1 and TRBJ2-7, is as follows: EAEVAQSPRYKITEKSQAVAFWCDPISGHATLYWYRQILGQGPELLVQFQDESVVDDSQLPKDRFSAERLKGVDSTLKIQPAELGDSAMYLCASSLGTTPIWYEQYFGPGTRLTVT.

V and J are TRBV7-9 and TRBJ1-4; 7 positions match TRBD1. The CDR3 length is 15 residues. CDR1 SEHNR and CDR2 FQNEAQ come from the germline V gene (reference sequence). Trimming took 4 bases from V and 3 from J; bases not matched to a gene: 5. In DNA, the CDR3 is TGTGCCAGCAGCTGGGACAGAGATCCTAATGAAAAACTGTTTTTT. This sequence encodes CASSWDRDPNEKLFF.

This chain connects TRBV11-3 to TRBJ2-2; 8 nucleotides align to TRBD1. CDR3 length: 14 residues. V was clipped by 3 bases and J by 5 bases; unmatched bases: 2. Looked up from germline, CDR1 is SGHNT and CDR2 is YENEEA. The CDR3 here is CASSFTGGTGELFF. The DNA of the CDR3 is TGTGCCAGCAGCTTTACAGGGGGTACCGGGGAGCTGTTTTTT.

The rearrangement joins TRBV7-9 to TRBJ1-3; TRBD1 agrees at 9 bases. The CDR3 loop spans 14 amino acids. Germline CDR1 SEHNR, CDR2 FQNEAQ (reference sequence). Trimming at V came to 4 bases and at J to 4 bases, leaving 2 bases not matched to a gene. The CDR3 spells CASSSGTGGNTIYF. The CDR3 DNA reads TGTGCCAGCAGCTCGGGGACAGGGGGAAACACCATATATTTT. Full variable domain (outside the CDR3, taken from reference TRBV7-9 and TRBJ1-3): DTGVSQNPRHKITKRGQNVTFRCDPISEHNRLYWYRQTLGQGPEFLTYFQNEAQLEKSRLLSDRFSAERPKGSFSTLEIQRTEQGDSAMYLCASSSGTGGNTIYFGEGSWLTVV.

The chain links TRBV6-1 to TRBJ2-1; 7 bases are shared with TRBD2. V shed 0 bases, J shed 2 bases, and the junction held 16 bases outside the gene matches. This CDR3 comprises 20 residues. Per germline, CDR1 MNHNS and CDR2 SASEGT. The CDR3 DNA reads as TGTGCCAGCAGTGAAGCGCTTCAAGTGGGTTGGCTAGCGGCCTACAATGAGCAGTTCTTC. It translates to CASSEALQVGWLAAYNEQFF.

CDR3 sequence: CASSKRTGGRETQYF. The CDR3 DNA reads TGTGCCAGCAGCAAACGGACAGGGGGCCGGGAGACCCAGTACTTC. The V call is TRBV5-4, the J call TRBJ2-5; 11 bases line up with TRBD1. This CDR3 has 15 amino acids. The V and J ends lost 4 bases and 5 bases, in that order; junction bases with no gene match: 7. Germline V gene data show CDR1 as SGHNT and CDR2 as YYREEE (reference sequence).

The genes are TRBV6-5 and TRBJ2-7, with 7 bases aligning to TRBD1. The J segment lost 2 bases and the V segment lost 2 bases, leaving 6 bases of the junction unmatched. The germline V gene has CDR1 MNHEY and CDR2 SVGAGI. This CDR3 spans 15 amino acids. The CDR3 coding sequence is TGTGCCAGCAGTTACGCCCCGGGACAGCCCTACGAGCAGTACTTC. This encodes CASSYAPGQPYEQYF.

In nucleotides, the CDR3 is TGCGCCAGCACCCAGGACGGTGGGAGTTCGGGCTACACCTTC. Translation: CASTQDGGSSGYTF. This rearrangement joins TRBV5-1 to TRBJ1-2; no firm D call. Trimming took 6 bases from V and 8 from J, leaving 20 bases between them. This CDR3 is 14 amino acids long. Germline V gene sequence: CDR1 SGHRS, CDR2 YFSETQ.

This CDR3 is CASSIAVRDTEAFF. As DNA, the CDR3 is TGTGCCAGTAGTATAGCAGTGCGGGACACTGAAGCTTTCTTT. The genes are TRBV19 and TRBJ1-1; D is undetermined. The V gene's germline CDR1 is LNHDA and CDR2 SQIVND (reference sequence). The CDR3 has 14 amino acids. Trimming shortened V by 1 base and J by 3 bases, and 9 bases separated the two germline ends.

V gene TRBV19 combines with J gene TRBJ1-5; a weak D match, TRBD1 (6 bases). The CDR3 spans 16 residues. Trimming removed 1 base from V and 0 bases from J, with 10 bases in between. Germline CDR1 LNHDA, CDR2 SQIVND (reference sequence). This CDR3 is CASSIVRGYSNQPQHF. The CDR3 coding sequence is TGTGCCAGTAGTATAGTAAGGGGGTATAGCAATCAGCCCCAGCATTTT.

The J gene is TRBJ1-4, the V gene TRBV6-1; no firm D call. The CDR3 loop spans 15 amino acids. Trimming pared 2 bases from V and 6 bases from J, leaving 13 bases between. Germline V gene lookup returns CDR1 MNHNS and CDR2 SASEGT. The CDR3 nucleotides are TGTGCCAGCAGTGAATTGGCAGGAAGATATGAAAAACTGTTTTTT. Its protein product is CASSELAGRYEKLFF.

The rearrangement uses TRBV19 and TRBJ1-1; D is ambiguous. Germline CDR1 reads LNHDA; CDR2 reads SQIVND (reference sequence). The CDR3 consists of 12 residues. V was shortened by 4 bases and J by 10 bases, with 13 bases between the two germline ends. DNA of the CDR3: TGTGCCAGTAGTAGTTCGGGTCGGAGAGCTTTCTTT. Its translation: CASSSSGRRAFF.

The V and J genes are TRBV15 and TRBJ1-1; perhaps TRBD1 as D (6 bases). The CDR3 totals 14 residues. Germline CDR1 is LNHNV and CDR2 is YYDKDF (reference sequence). Deletions cut 4 bases from V and 0 bases from J, with 9 bases between. The CDR3 spells CATSKDSLNTEAFF. In DNA, the CDR3 is TGTGCCACCAGCAAGGACAGTTTGAACACTGAAGCTTTCTTT. The full variable domain, completed using reference TRBV15 and TRBJ1-1, is DAMVIQNPRYQVTQFGKPVTLSCSQTLNHNVMYWYQQKSSQAPKLLFHYYDKDFNNEADTPDNFQSRRPNTSFCFLDIRSPGLGDTAMYLCATSKDSLNTEAFFGQGTRLTVV.

The chain couples TRBV4-1 to TRBJ2-4; D is unresolved. Trimming took 0 bases from V and 0 from J, leaving 6 bases between them. The CDR3 has 15 residues. Germline V gene data show CDR1 as MGHRA and CDR2 as YSYEKL. Here the CDR3 DNA reads TGCGCCAGCAGCCAAGAGGAGACAGCCAAAAACATTCAGTACTTC. It codes for CASSQEETAKNIQYF.

The gene calls are TRBV5-6 and TRBJ1-2, with 7 positions matching TRBD1. V gave up 0 bases and J gave up 4 bases; unmatched junction bases: 18. This CDR3 is built from 19 residues. Germline V gives CDR1 SGHDT, CDR2 YYEEEE. CDR3 nucleotide sequence: TGTGCCAGCAGCTTGGAAGGGGGACAGTCGCCAATTCTTTCCTATGGCTACACCTTC. Translating gives CASSLEGGQSPILSYGYTF.

The chain is built from TRBV19 and TRBJ1-5, with a possible D match to TRBD1 (5 bases). This CDR3 has 12 residues. V dropped 3 bases and J dropped 7 bases, with 7 bases sitting between them. Germline CDR1 LNHDA, CDR2 SQIVND (reference sequence). CDR3 coding DNA: TGTGCCAGTAGTATGGGGCTACAGCCCCAGCATTTT. It yields the protein CASSMGLQPQHF.

The sample holds one count of this clone. The chain joins TRBV10-3 to TRBJ2-7; 11 bases map to TRBD1. This CDR3 spans 14 amino acids. Germline lookup yields CDR1 ENHRY and CDR2 SYGVKD. The ends lost 11 bases at V and 0 bases at J; junction bases unmatched: 6. CDR3 amino acids: CASRGTGGSYEQYF. The CDR3 coding sequence is TGTGCCTCGCGGGGGACAGGGGGCTCCTACGAGCAGTACTTC.

The chain couples TRBV6-5 to TRBJ2-7; no clear D gene. The CDR3 extends over 14 amino acids. V lost 0 bases to trimming and J lost 1 base, with 7 bases between them. Germline CDR1 MNHEY, CDR2 SVGAGI. The CDR3 loop reads CASSYSGGSYEQYF. The CDR3 DNA sequence: TGTGCCAGCAGTTACTCAGGCGGATCCTACGAGCAGTACTTC.

The V and J genes are TRBV5-1 and TRBJ2-1; the match to TRBD1 covers 8 bases. Trimming removed 2 bases from V and 5 bases from J; junction bases left unmatched: 9. Looked up from germline, CDR1 is SGHRS and CDR2 is YFSETQ. The CDR3 consists of 16 residues. The CDR3 loop is CASSFQAGGVNNEQFF. CDR3 DNA sequence: TGCGCCAGCAGCTTTCAAGCAGGGGGCGTTAACAATGAGCAGTTCTTC. Based on the CDR3 plus reference TRBV5-1 and TRBJ2-1, the full variable domain is KAGVTQTPRYLIKTRGQQVTLSCSPISGHRSVSWYQQTPGQGLQFLFEYFSETQRNKGNFPGRFSGRQFSNSRSEMNVSTLELGDSALYLCASSFQAGGVNNEQFFGPGTRLTVL.

CDR3 coding DNA: TGTGCCAGCAGTTCGAATCAGCCCCAGCATTTT. Its protein is CASSSNQPQHF. The rearrangement uses TRBV6-5 and TRBJ1-5; no clear D. Germline CDR1 is MNHEY and CDR2 is SVGAGI. V lost 4 bases and J 4 bases, leaving 2 bases between the germline ends. The CDR3 is 11 amino acids.

On this clone itself: This specimen includes other DNA sequences encoding the same CDR3. The chain recombines TRBV19 with TRBJ2-7; 9 bases fit TRBD2. The CDR3 sequence is 14 residues long. CDR1 LNHDA and CDR2 SQIVND come from the germline V gene (reference sequence). The junction had 3 bases not matched to a gene; V was cut back by 6 bases and J by 0 bases. The CDR3 spells CASSLTSGSYEQYF. DNA of the CDR3: TGTGCCAGTAGCTTGACTAGCGGCTCCTACGAGCAGTACTTC. Using reference TRBV19 and TRBJ2-7 for the parts outside the CDR3, the full variable domain is DGGITQSPKYLFRKEGQNVTLSCEQNLNHDAMYWYRQDPGQGLRLIYYSQIVNDFQKGDIAEGYSVSREKKESFPLTVTSAQKNPTAFYLCASSLTSGSYEQYFGPGTRLTVT.